Below, 13 T cell receptor beta chains from the same sample are listed, as sequenced in a study of cytomegalovirus exposure and HLA in healthy donors. Primers included in the PCR were 60 Vbeta and 13 Jbeta primers. The data were produced by immunoSEQ multiplex PCR, yet TCRdb's version contains in-frame clones alone and is incomplete. The sample yields 150,000 to 200,000 clones, about 63% seen once. The sequenced sample consisted of PBMCs. These receptors were taken from a woman aged 40 to 50 in good health and CMV-seropositive.

The V gene is TRBV4-2, the J gene TRBJ2-2; 9 nucleotides match TRBD2. The CDR3 has 18 amino acids. V trimming: 0 bases; J trimming: 7 bases; junction bases outside the gene matches: 12. In germline, CDR1 is LGHNA, CDR2 YNFKEQ. This CDR3 reads CASSQELASGTFVGELFF. As DNA, the CDR3 is TGTGCCAGCAGCCAAGAGTTAGCTAGCGGGACCTTCGTCGGGGAGCTGTTTTTT.

The chain combines TRBV28 with TRBJ2-3; unclear D gene. The V end was cut by 7 bases, the J end by 5 bases, with 7 bases between. Germline CDR1 MDHEN, CDR2 SYDVKM. The CDR3 runs 11 residues. This chain's CDR3 is CASTTGDTQYF. The CDR3 coding sequence is TGTGCCAGCACCACGGGAGATACGCAGTATTTT. Together with reference TRBV28 and TRBJ2-3, the CDR3 gives the full variable domain: DVKVTQSSRYLVKRTGEKVFLECVQDMDHENMFWYRQDPGLGLRLIYFSYDVKMKEKGDIPEGYSVSREKKERFSLILESASTNQTSMYLCASTTGDTQYFGPGTRLTVL.

As to this clone: Mismatch with germline at one junction end may stem from a read error. This chain joins TRBV4-3 and TRBJ1-5; possibly TRBD1 for D (5 bases). The CDR3 runs 16 residues. Germline loops: CDR1 LGHNA, CDR2 YSLEER. CDR3 amino acids: CASSQDLGDGNQPQNF. For the CDR3, the DNA is TGCGCCAGCAGCCAAGATTTAGGGGATGGCAATCAGCCCCAGAATTTT.

This clone was seen a few times. The genes are TRBV19 and TRBJ1-2; TRBD1 agrees at 7 bases. CDR3 length equals 15 residues. With V trimmed by 5 bases and J by 3 bases, 9 bases remained unmatched. CDR1 and CDR2 from the germline V gene are LNHDA and SQIVND (reference sequence). Here the CDR3 DNA reads TGTGCCAGTAGTCAAGACAGGGTTGTCTACTATGGCTACACCTTC. It yields the protein CASSQDRVVYYGYTF.

This chain uses TRBV28 with TRBJ2-5, with D perhaps matching TRBD1 (5 bases). The end of the DNA fits TRBJ2-7 better, so the J call may be wrong. CDR1 is MDHEN, CDR2 SYDVKM, per germline. The CDR3 is made up of 15 amino acids. CDR3 sequence: CASSKGHSSSYEQYF. CDR3 DNA sequence: TGTGCCAGTAGTAAAGGACATTCGAGCTCCTACGAGCAGTACTTC.

This chain uses TRBV2 with TRBJ1-6; D is undetermined. There are 13 residues in the CDR3. The V end was cut by 6 bases, the J end by 8 bases, with 11 bases between. In germline, CDR1 is SNHLY, CDR2 FYNNEI. CDR3 sequence reads: CASRHNTDSPLHF. In nucleotides, the CDR3 is TGTGCCAGCAGACACAACACAGATTCACCCCTCCACTTT.

This chain joins TRBV6-6 and TRBJ2-5; D gene unclear. The J call may be in error: the DNA end matches TRBJ2-7 better. In germline, CDR1 is MNHNY, CDR2 SVGAGI (reference sequence). The CDR3 is 14 amino acids. Here the CDR3 reads CASSYSTGNYEQYF. The CDR3 DNA is TGTGCCAGCAGTTACTCGACCGGTAACTACGAGCAGTACTTC.

Worth noting for this clone: Other nucleotide sequences from this sample produce the same CDR3. This chain joins TRBV7-2 and TRBJ2-3; 11 bases are a match to TRBD2. In germline, CDR1 is SGHTA, CDR2 FQGNSA. V was pared by 5 bases and J by 0 bases, with 4 bases of the junction left unmatched. The CDR3 has 16 residues. The CDR3 here is CASSLRLAGSTDTQYF. The CDR3 DNA sequence: TGTGCCAGCAGCCTTAGACTAGCGGGGAGCACAGATACGCAGTATTTT.

V and J are TRBV5-4 and TRBJ2-1, with D perhaps matching TRBD1 (6 bases). There are 15 residues in the CDR3. Germline lookup yields CDR1 SGHNT and CDR2 YYREEE (reference sequence). The germline V and J ends were trimmed by 0 bases and 6 bases, with 13 bases remaining between them. The CDR3 DNA is TGTGCCAGCAGCTTGGGGGGGCAGGGACGCAATGAGCAGTTCTTC. It is translated as CASSLGGQGRNEQFF.

The rearrangement links TRBV25-1 to TRBJ2-1; TRBD1 aligns across 8 bases. Germline V lookup: CDR1 MGHDK, CDR2 SYGVNS. J lost 8 bases, V lost 7 bases, and 7 bases had no gene match. The CDR3 sequence is 13 residues long. CDR3 coding DNA: TGTGCCAGCACTCGGGACAGGAGGGATGAGCAGTTCTTC. It yields the protein CASTRDRRDEQFF.

This chain links TRBV15 with TRBJ2-3; 11 bases agree with TRBD1. The CDR3 consists of 16 residues. Trimming removed 8 bases from V and 2 bases from J; junction bases left unmatched: 9. Germline V lookup: CDR1 LNHNV, CDR2 YYDKDF (reference sequence). The CDR3 sequence is CATSIGTGGSTDTQYF. The DNA for the CDR3 is TGTGCCACCTCAATTGGGACAGGGGGATCCACAGATACGCAGTATTTT.

This chain links TRBV19 with TRBJ2-3, with D tentatively TRBD2 (6 bases). V gave up 3 bases and J gave up 4 bases, with 20 bases separating them. The CDR3 loop spans 17 amino acids. Germline CDR1 and CDR2: LNHDA and SQIVND (reference sequence). CDR3 sequence (DNA): TGTGCCAGTAGTATCGGGTGGGGTCTAGCGAAGGCAGATACGCAGTATTTT. It specifies CASSIGWGLAKADTQYF.

The chain is built from TRBV4-1 and TRBJ2-3; 7 bases fit TRBD2. Germline lookup yields CDR1 MGHRA and CDR2 YSYEKL. The CDR3 has 14 residues. J gave up 9 bases and V 2 bases, and 8 bases lay outside the gene matches. The CDR3 spells CASSQIGGSPTQYF. CDR3 DNA: TGCGCCAGCAGCCAAATTGGCGGGAGTCCCACGCAGTATTTT.